What follows describes a single TCR beta chain. This record belongs to a study of control samples from healthy donors and cancer patients. CDR3 length: 14 residues. V shed 1 base and J shed 7 bases, with 12 bases lying between them. CDR1 SGHRS and CDR2 YFSETQ come from the germline V gene. The method was immunoSEQ multiplex PCR; TCRdb's version includes in-frame clones alone and lacks a portion of them. The data show some 120,000 clones, approximately 90% seen once. Sample: blood. This TCR derives from a man between 18 and 29 years old in good health. The V and J genes are TRBV5-1 and TRBJ1-5; no definite D call. The CDR3: CASSLKGSGQPQHF. CDR3 bases: TGCGCCAGCAGCTTGAAAGGGAGCGGCCAGCCCCAGCATTTT.